Shown below are 24 T cell receptor beta chains from a single sample sequenced in a study of T cells after yellow fever vaccination. MiXCR, run by TCRdb on the 5' RACE reads, gives a single entry per CDR3 protein. The table records 300,000 to 400,000 distinct CDR3 sequences, under 15% of them present only once. The material was CD4+ T cells sorted from PBMCs, obtained 15 days after the yellow fever booster vaccination. Receptor source: a man younger than 35 who received the YFV17D yellow fever vaccine.

Ten or more counts support this clonotype. This rearrangement joins TRBV7-6 to TRBJ2-5; tentatively, D is TRBD2 (6 bases). The CDR3 sequence is 15 residues long. Germline assignment: CDR1 SGHVS and CDR2 FNYEAQ. V lost 3 bases to trimming and J lost 5 bases, with 16 bases between them. DNA for the CDR3: TGTGCCAGCAGCTTGGACCCTCTTGGGGGGGAGACCCAGTACTTC. Protein product: CASSLDPLGGETQYF.

This chain connects TRBV7-3 to TRBJ2-5; 12 nucleotides align to TRBD2. CDR3 length: 17 residues. CDR1 and CDR2 from the germline V gene are SGHTA and FQGTGA. V trimming: 2 bases; J trimming: 4 bases; junction bases outside the gene matches: 8. The CDR3 DNA follows: TGTGCCAGCAGCTTAGGCCTAGCGGGGGGGCAGGGAGAGACCCAGTACTTC. It is translated as CASSLGLAGGQGETQYF.

This clonotype was recorded a few times. V is TRBV11-1 and J is TRBJ2-7; D is unclear. Looked up from germline, CDR1 is SGHAT and CDR2 is FQDESV (reference sequence). V lost 2 bases and J lost 0, with 8 bases in between. This CDR3 spans 14 amino acids. CDR3 nucleotides: TGTGCCAGCAGCTTATGGCGGAACTCCTACGAGCAGTACTTC. Translation gives CASSLWRNSYEQYF.

This clonotype showed up just a few times. V is TRBV21-1 and J is TRBJ2-7; the table's TRBD1 call for D was not verified on the DNA. TRBV21-1 is given as a pseudogene. CDR3 length: 18 amino acids. The CDR3 region has the DNA TGTGCCAGCAGCAAAGCGCTCCGAGACAGAACAATCTCCTACGAGCAGTACGTC. Translation gives CASSKALRDRTISYEQYV.

The V and J genes are TRBV7-3 and TRBJ2-3; unclear D gene. CDR1 is SGHTA and CDR2 is FQGTGA in the germline V gene. Trimming left V 5 bases short and J 7 bases short, with 16 bases between. This CDR3 has 14 amino acids. CDR3 sequence: CASSPSARINTQYF. The CDR3 region has the DNA TGTGCCAGCAGCCCCTCGGCCCGCATAAATACGCAGTATTTT.

This clonotype has more than one count but fewer than ten. The V call is TRBV7-9, the J call TRBJ1-2; 8 bases match TRBD1. The germline gives CDR1 SEHNR, CDR2 FQNEAQ (reference sequence). The CDR3 contains 17 residues. With 6 bases clipped from V and 2 bases from J, the junction kept 14 bases outside the gene matches. CDR3 sequence (DNA): TGTGCCAGCAGAAACCCAAGACAGGGGAGGGAGAACTATGGCTACACCTTC. It yields the protein CASRNPRQGRENYGYTF.

This clonotype was seen a few times. This rearrangement joins TRBV3-1 to TRBJ1-2; D might be TRBD1 (6 bases). V was pared by 10 bases and J by 4 bases, with 13 bases between. CDR3 length: 12 residues. Germline CDR1 and CDR2: LGHDT and YNNKEL (reference sequence). As DNA, the CDR3 is TGTGCCACTCTGGCAGGGGCCTATGGCTACACCTTC. Translation: CATLAGAYGYTF.

The chain joins TRBV11-3 to TRBJ2-1, with TRBD2 as a possible D gene (7 bases). The V end was cut by 5 bases, the J end by 4 bases, with 18 bases between. The germline V gene has CDR1 SGHNT and CDR2 YENEEA. The CDR3 covers 16 residues. CDR3 bases: TGTGCCAGCAGCCCTGAGGGCGGGGGCCCTTACAATGAGCAGTTCTTC. Translated: CASSPEGGGPYNEQFF. Based on the CDR3 plus reference TRBV11-3 and TRBJ2-1, the full variable domain is EAGVVQSPRYKIIEKKQPVAFWCNPISGHNTLYWYLQNLGQGPELLIRYENEEAVDDSQLPKDRFSAERLKGVDSTLKIQPAELGDSAVYLCASSPEGGGPYNEQFFGPGTRLTVL.

CDR3 in amino acids: CAGQSAGASYGYTF. In DNA, the CDR3 is TGTGCCGGGCAGTCGGCAGGGGCAAGCTATGGCTACACCTTC. This chain connects TRBV28 to TRBJ1-2, with D tentatively TRBD1 (6 bases). Germline values: CDR1 MDHEN, CDR2 SYDVKM. The CDR3 covers 14 residues. The V gene lost 11 bases and the J gene lost 4 bases, with 20 bases spanning the gap.

The rearrangement joins TRBV24-1 to TRBJ2-3, with TRBD2 as a possible D gene (6 bases). Germline V CDR1 and CDR2: KGHDR, SFDVKD. The CDR3 covers 16 residues. V was pared by 3 bases and J by 0 bases, with 12 bases between. The CDR3 reads CATSDRGAVSTDTQYF. In nucleotides, the CDR3 is TGTGCCACCAGTGATCGCGGGGCGGTGAGCACAGATACGCAGTATTTT.

The rearrangement uses TRBV6-2 or TRBV6-3 and TRBJ1-2, with 9 bases that match TRBD1. Per germline, CDR1 MNHEY and CDR2 SVGEGT. The junction had 12 bases not matched to a gene; V was cut back by 5 bases and J by 8 bases. This CDR3 spans 15 amino acids. This CDR3 reads CASSRTPGTGIGYTF. The CDR3 coding sequence is TGTGCCAGCAGTCGCACCCCCGGGACAGGGATCGGCTACACCTTC.

This clonotype has only a few counts. The chain links TRBV15 to TRBJ2-5; D unclear. Germline V gene sequence: CDR1 LNHNV, CDR2 YYDKDF (reference sequence). With 0 bases removed from V and 3 bases from J, the gap between germline ends came to 5 bases. The CDR3 has 13 amino acids. The CDR3 loop reads CATSRDLEETQYF. CDR3 nucleotides: TGTGCCACCAGCAGAGACCTTGAAGAGACCCAGTACTTC.

A few counts support this clonotype. J is TRBJ2-3 and V is TRBV6-2 or TRBV6-3; 10 nucleotides agree with TRBD1. V shed 5 bases and J 5 bases; nucleotides not matched to a gene: 4. Germline lookup yields CDR1 MNHEY and CDR2 SVGEGT. The CDR3 runs 14 residues. In nucleotides, the CDR3 is TGTGCCAGCAGTCTCCGGGACAGGGGAGATACGCAGTATTTT. Residues: CASSLRDRGDTQYF.

The table lists this clonotype with a few counts. The chain employs TRBV5-1 and TRBJ2-5; D call uncertain. The CDR3 length is 14 residues. Germline V lookup: CDR1 SGHRS, CDR2 YFSETQ. V lost 4 bases, J lost 5 bases, and 15 bases lay in between. The CDR3 region is CASSLQSDMETQYF. CDR3 coding DNA: TGCGCCAGCAGCCTGCAAAGCGACATGGAGACCCAGTACTTC.

The gene calls are TRBV7-9 and TRBJ1-4, with D unclear. The V gene's germline CDR1 is SEHNR and CDR2 FQNEAQ (reference sequence). V lost 5 bases to trimming and J lost 8 bases, with 24 bases between them. This CDR3 is 17 amino acids long. The CDR3 here is CASSTWRARRSLEKLFF. The CDR3, as DNA: TGTGCCAGCAGCACCTGGCGGGCGCGAAGGAGTTTAGAAAAACTGTTTTTT.

The chain carries TRBV5-5 and TRBJ2-5; D is ambiguous. Germline CDR1 reads SGHKS; CDR2 reads YYEKEE (reference sequence). This CDR3 is built from 19 residues. Between the trimmed V and J ends, which lost 4 bases and 5 bases, there was a span of 30 bases. CDR3 DNA sequence: TGTGCCAGCAGCCCACGGAGATACTCCCCGGTCACAATTAGTGAGACCCAGTACTTC. Translating gives CASSPRRYSPVTISETQYF.

This clonotype was observed many times. This chain links TRBV5-1 with TRBJ1-2; no definite D call. V lost 4 bases and J 5 bases, leaving 12 bases between the germline ends. This CDR3 contains 13 residues. Germline loops: CDR1 SGHRS, CDR2 YFSETQ. The chain's CDR3 is CASSHGDPYGYTF. DNA for the CDR3: TGCGCCAGCAGCCACGGTGACCCGTATGGCTACACCTTC.

This chain uses TRBV24-1 with TRBJ2-3; 7 nucleotides align to TRBD2. Germline-derived CDR1 and CDR2 are KGHDR and SFDVKD. The CDR3 extends over 13 amino acids. After removal of 7 bases from V and 1 base from J, the junction contained 1 base not matched to a gene. The CDR3 region is CATRSGGTDTQYF. CDR3 coding DNA: TGTGCCACCAGGAGCGGGGGCACAGATACGCAGTATTTT.

This clonotype has only a few counts. The chain joins TRBV2 to TRBJ1-4; D possibly corresponds to TRBD1 (5 bases). Germline V lookup: CDR1 SNHLY, CDR2 FYNNEI. V was pared by 4 bases and J by 8 bases, with 11 bases between. The length of the CDR3 is 13 residues. CDR3 region: CASSGTWDEKLFF. The CDR3 nucleotides are TGTGCCAGCAGTGGTACCTGGGACGAAAAACTGTTTTTT.

This clonotype was recorded once. This sequence joins TRBV7-2 and TRBJ2-6; no reliable D call. Deletions cut 3 bases from V and 8 bases from J, with 17 bases between. CDR3 length: 16 residues. Germline loops: CDR1 SGHTA, CDR2 FQGNSA. CDR3 sequence: CASSLGWSLGTNVLTF. The CDR3 nucleotides are TGTGCCAGCAGCTTGGGCTGGTCTCTGGGGACCAACGTCCTGACTTTC.

This clonotype was counted between two and nine times. The rearrangement links TRBV10-1 to TRBJ2-1; unclear D gene. This CDR3 is built from 14 residues. Trimming left V 6 bases short and J 7 bases short, with 16 bases between. The germline V gene has CDR1 WNHNN and CDR2 SYGVQD (reference sequence). CDR3 sequence reads: CASSLGKHKNEQFF. CDR3 DNA: TGCGCCAGCAGCCTAGGGAAGCATAAGAATGAGCAGTTCTTC.

The rearrangement links TRBV6-6 to TRBJ2-5; TRBD2 aligns across 9 bases. V trimming: 2 bases; J trimming: 1 base; junction bases outside the gene matches: 8. The CDR3 has 17 residues. The germline V gene has CDR1 MNHNY and CDR2 SVGAGI (reference sequence). For the CDR3, the DNA is TGTGCCAGCAGTTACCCAATAGCGGGGGTGCTCCAAGAGACCCAGTACTTC. Protein sequence: CASSYPIAGVLQETQYF.

This chain uses TRBV7-2 with TRBJ2-1; 8 bases line up with TRBD1. The germline V gene has CDR1 SGHTA and CDR2 FQGNSA. Trimming cost V 3 bases and J 14 bases; bases outside gene matches: 6. This CDR3 spans 12 amino acids. The CDR3 reads CASSFTGQGKFF. The DNA for the CDR3 is TGTGCCAGCAGCTTTACTGGACAGGGAAAGTTCTTC.

The table lists this clonotype with many counts. The chain carries TRBV21-1 and TRBJ1-1; the tabulated D call, TRBD1, remains unverified against the DNA. TRBV21-1 is annotated as a pseudogene. This CDR3 has 15 amino acids. The CDR3 DNA is TGTGCCAGCCCCCGAAGGGACAGGGGAACCGTACAAGCTTTCTTT. Protein product: CASPRRDRGTVQAFF.